The 4 T cell receptor beta chains in this list originate from one sample, sequenced in a study of T cell responses to AZD1222 COVID-19 vaccine. TCRdb's table, derived via immunoSEQ multiplex PCR, lists solely in-frame clones and lacks some. This sample has approximately 140,000 clones; 85% to 95% occur once, and the top ten carry approximately 5%. Material: peripheral blood, obtained on day 0 of AZD1222 vaccination. The source of these receptors is an adult in good health.

This clone appeared a single time. V and J are TRBV29-1 and TRBJ2-7; 8 bases are shared with TRBD1. Germline CDR1 SQVTM, CDR2 ANQGSEA. Trimming removed 5 bases from V and 0 bases from J; junction bases left unmatched: 12. The CDR3 spans 16 residues. The CDR3 sequence is CSVTGTGNPSSYEQYF. Here the CDR3 DNA reads TGCAGCGTTACCGGGACAGGTAATCCTAGCTCCTACGAGCAGTACTTC.

The chain employs TRBV3-1 (or the pseudogene TRBV3-2) and TRBJ2-1, with a weak D call TRBD2 (5 bases). V lost 4 bases, J lost 12 bases, and 22 bases lay in between. This CDR3 region has 15 residues. From germline, CDR1 is LGHDT and CDR2 YNNKEL (reference sequence). In nucleotides, the CDR3 is TGTGCCAGCAGCCCAAACTCTAACGGCCTAGCAGTGCAGTTCTTC. The encoded protein is CASSPNSNGLAVQFF.

J is TRBJ2-5 and V is TRBV6-2 or TRBV6-3; 9 bases are shared with TRBD2. The CDR3 extends over 15 amino acids. Germline V gene sequence: CDR1 MNHEY, CDR2 SVGEGT. With V trimmed by 0 bases and J by 5 bases, 4 bases remained unmatched. CDR3 residues: CASSYSPSGGETQYF. The CDR3 DNA reads TGTGCCAGCAGTTACTCGCCCAGCGGGGGGGAGACCCAGTACTTC.

The CDR3 nucleotides read TGTGCCAGTACCCCGGGTAGGTCAGGCCTCAATCAGCCCCAGCATTTT. It translates to CASTPGRSGLNQPQHF. V and J are TRBV19 and TRBJ1-5; D unresolved. The CDR3 consists of 16 residues. Trimming cost V 7 bases and J 3 bases, with 19 bases left between them. Per germline, CDR1 LNHDA and CDR2 SQIVND (reference sequence).